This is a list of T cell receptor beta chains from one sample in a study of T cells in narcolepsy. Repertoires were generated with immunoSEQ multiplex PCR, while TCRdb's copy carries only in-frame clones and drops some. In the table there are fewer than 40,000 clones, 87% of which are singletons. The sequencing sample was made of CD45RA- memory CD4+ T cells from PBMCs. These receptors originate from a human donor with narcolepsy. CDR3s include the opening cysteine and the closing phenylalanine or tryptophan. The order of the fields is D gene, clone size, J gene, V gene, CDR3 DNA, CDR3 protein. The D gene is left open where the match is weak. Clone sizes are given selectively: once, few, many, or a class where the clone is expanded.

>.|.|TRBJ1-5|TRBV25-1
TGTGCCAGCAGTGTTGGGAATCAGCCCCAGCATTTT
CASSVGNQPQHF
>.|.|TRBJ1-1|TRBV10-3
TGTGCCATCAGTGACAGGAAGGGAGCAAACACTGAAGCTTTCTTT
CAISDRKGANTEAFF
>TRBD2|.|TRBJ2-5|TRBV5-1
TGCGCCAGCAGCTTGATTCCGGGAGGGAGTGAGACCCAGTACTTC
CASSLIPGGSETQYF
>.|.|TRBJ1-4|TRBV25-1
TGTGCCAGCAGTGAATCACAGTCCCATCTTGAAAAACTGTTTTTT
CASSESQSHLEKLFF
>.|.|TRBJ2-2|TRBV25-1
TGTGCCAGCAGTGAATTGGGGAGTACAGAGAACACCGGGGAGCTGTTTTTT
CASSELGSTENTGELFF
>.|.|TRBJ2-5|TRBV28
TGTGCCAGCAGAGGTAGCCATCATAGGGTACGCGAGACCCAGTACTTC
CASRGSHHRVRETQYF
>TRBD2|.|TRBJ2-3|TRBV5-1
TGCGCCAGCAGCCCAGTATTAGCGGGGGCCTCAACAGATACGCAGTATTTT
CASSPVLAGASTDTQYF
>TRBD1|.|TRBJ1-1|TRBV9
TGTGCCAGCAGCCCGATCTCAGGGGGTGGCACTGAAGCTTTCTTT
CASSPISGGGTEAFF
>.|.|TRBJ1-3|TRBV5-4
TGTGCCAGCAGTTTTGATCCGGACTCTGGAAACACCATATATTTT
CASSFDPDSGNTIYF
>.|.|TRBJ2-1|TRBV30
TGTGCCTGGAGTCTGGGGGCCCACAATGAGCAGTTCTTC
CAWSLGAHNEQFF
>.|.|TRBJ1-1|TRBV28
TGTGCCACCAACCGGGGATATGGTGAAGCTTTCTTT
CATNRGYGEAFF
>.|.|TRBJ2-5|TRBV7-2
TGTGCCAGCAGCTTTGATTTAGAGACCCAGTACTTC
CASSFDLETQYF
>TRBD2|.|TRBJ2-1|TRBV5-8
TGTGCCAGCAGCTTCGGGACTAGTTTAGGCAATGAGCAGTTCTTC
CASSFGTSLGNEQFF
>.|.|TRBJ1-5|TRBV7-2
TGTGCCAGCAGCGTAAGCGGCTTCGGGCAGCCCCAGCATTTT
CASSVSGFGQPQHF
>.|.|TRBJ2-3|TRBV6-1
TGTGCCAGCAGTGAGTTAGCAGTAACCACAGATACGCAGTATTTT
CASSELAVTTDTQYF
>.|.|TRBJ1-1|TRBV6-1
TGTGCCAGCAGTGAAGTTGGCGGGGCTTTCTTT
CASSEVGGAFF
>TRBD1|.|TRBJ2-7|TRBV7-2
TGTGCCAGCAGCCGTACCACCGGGACAGGCTTTTACGAGCAGTACTTC
CASSRTTGTGFYEQYF
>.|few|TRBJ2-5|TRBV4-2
TGTGCCAGCAGCCAAGAAGTTTCGGGTACACACCAGGCCCAGTACTTC
CASSQEVSGTHQAQYF
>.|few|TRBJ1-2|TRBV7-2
TGTGCCAGCAGCCGTCAGCTTCCCTATGGCTACACCTTC
CASSRQLPYGYTF
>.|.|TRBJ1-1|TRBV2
TGTGCCAGCAGCCCCGAATCCTTGTCCACTGAAGCTTTCTTT
CASSPESLSTEAFF
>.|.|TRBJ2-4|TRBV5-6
TGTGCCAGCAGCTTGGGGCAAGGGACCAAAAACATTCAGTACTTC
CASSLGQGTKNIQYF
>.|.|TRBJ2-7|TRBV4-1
TGCGCCAGCAGCCAAGCGGGGGGCACTGTCTCCTACGAGCAGTACTTC
CASSQAGGTVSYEQYF
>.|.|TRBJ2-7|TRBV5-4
TGTGCCAGCAGCTTGGATCGGGTACTGCACGAGCAGTACTTC
CASSLDRVLHEQYF
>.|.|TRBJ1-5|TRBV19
TGTGCCAGTGGGGAGGGGGTCAATCAGCCCCAGCATTTT
CASGEGVNQPQHF
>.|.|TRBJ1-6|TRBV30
TGTGCCTGGAGGGACGGACATAATTCACCCCTCCACTTT
CAWRDGHNSPLHF
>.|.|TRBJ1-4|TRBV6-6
TGTGCCAGCACCGAAGGGACAACTAATGAAAAACTGTTTTTT
CASTEGTTNEKLFF
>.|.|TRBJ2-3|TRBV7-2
TGTGCCAGCAGCTCACGGGATACGCAGTATTTT
CASSSRDTQYF
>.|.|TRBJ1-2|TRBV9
TGTGCCAGCAGCCCCTTCACCCGACAGCGAGACCATGGCTACACCTTC
CASSPFTRQRDHGYTF
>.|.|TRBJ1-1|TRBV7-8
TGTGCCAGCAGTTCTTTTTGGAACACTGAAGCTTTCTTT
CASSSFWNTEAFF
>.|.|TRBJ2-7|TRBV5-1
TGCGCCAGCAGCTTGGCACAAAGTGGGTCCTACGAGCAGTACTTC
CASSLAQSGSYEQYF
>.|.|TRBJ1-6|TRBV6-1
TGTGCCAGCAGTGGAGGGGCGGCCCTCCACTTT
CASSGGAALHF
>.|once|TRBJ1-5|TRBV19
TGTGCCAGCAAGGTAGGCGGCAATCAGCCCCAGCATTTT
CASKVGGNQPQHF
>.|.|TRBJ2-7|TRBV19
TGTGCCAGTAGTATCGTAGGTTATGAGCAGTACTTC
CASSIVGYEQYF
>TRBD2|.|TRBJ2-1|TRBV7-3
TGTGCCAGCAGCTTAAATAGCGGGAGCTACAATGAGCAGTTCTTC
CASSLNSGSYNEQFF
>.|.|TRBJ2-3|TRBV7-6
TGTGCCAGCGCGCCTGGACCGCTAAGCACAGATACGCAGTATTTT
CASAPGPLSTDTQYF
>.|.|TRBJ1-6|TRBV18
TGTGCCAGCTCACCATCGGGAGGCGGGTCACCCCTCCACTTT
CASSPSGGGSPLHF